These 3 T cell receptor beta chains originate from one sample sequenced in a study of T cell repertoires in cytomegalovirus infection. TCRdb redid the calling of the reads with MiXCR, one entry per CDR3 protein. Found here are roughly 200,000 distinct CDR3 sequences, approximately 9.6% of them singletons; the top ten hold about 4.6%. The sequenced sample was PBMCs. Receptors originate from a human donor in good health (CMV status not recorded). Some clones in this sample may be carry-over from other donors' samples.

The table lists this clonotype with many counts. The chain is built from TRBV9 and TRBJ2-5; D could derive from TRBD1 or TRBD2 (6 bases each). Germline V gives CDR1 SGDLS, CDR2 YYNGEE. This CDR3 is built from 17 residues. The V and J ends lost 4 bases and 2 bases respectively, with 21 bases between them. CDR3 protein: CASSPRRALGGQETQYF. In DNA, the CDR3 is TGTGCCAGCAGCCCCCGACGGGCCTTAGGGGGGCAAGAGACCCAGTACTTC.

This clonotype was recorded many times. The rearrangement links TRBV28 to TRBJ2-7; TRBD2 agrees at 7 bases. With 1 base clipped from V and 3 bases from J, the junction kept 6 bases outside the gene matches. This CDR3 has 15 amino acids. Germline V gene data show CDR1 as MDHEN and CDR2 as SYDVKM. In DNA form, the CDR3 reads TGTGCCAGCAGTTTATCCGGGAGGATTGTCTACGAGCAGTACTTC. Translation: CASSLSGRIVYEQYF.

This clonotype was counted only a few times. The chain joins TRBV5-4 to TRBJ1-1; no clear D gene. V was trimmed by 4 bases and J by 1 base, leaving 11 bases between them. The CDR3 runs to 14 residues. CDR1 is SGHNT and CDR2 is YYREEE in the germline V gene (reference sequence). The CDR3 loop reads CASSSLARNTEAFF. In DNA form, the CDR3 reads TGTGCCAGCAGCAGCCTGGCCAGGAACACTGAAGCTTTCTTT. The full variable domain, completed using reference TRBV5-4 and TRBJ1-1, is ETGVTQSPTHLIKTRGQQVTLRCSSQSGHNTVSWYQQALGQGPQFIFQYYREEENGRGNFPPRFSGLQFPNYSSELNVNALELDDSALYLCASSSLARNTEAFFGQGTRLTVV.